The following is a TCR beta chain sequence with its context. No antigen is known for it. The data stem from a study of T cell responses to AZD1222 COVID-19 vaccine. Study-wide findings and caveats: Among the donors, most were white British and more were female, and clonal diversity was possibly underestimated. The CD4 TCRs associated with vaccination extended across spike and predominated at 160-218 and 743-854. Baseline seropositivity occurred in only six or seven AZD1222 recipients.

Profiling relied on immunoSEQ multiplex PCR, and the TCRdb table lists in-frame clones only, not all of them. The table has tens of thousands of clones, 89% seen once. Trimming shortened V by 5 bases and J by 4 bases, and 12 bases separated the two germline ends. Germline V gene data show CDR1 as SGHKS and CDR2 as YYEKEE (reference sequence). The CDR3 is 14 amino acids. This chain links TRBV5-5 with TRBJ1-4; D possibly corresponds to TRBD1 (5 bases). This clonotype was obtained from an adult in good health. The starting material was peripheral blood, obtained on day 0 of AZD1222 vaccination. CDR3 sequence: CASRPGPSNEKLFF. CDR3 coding DNA: TGTGCCAGCAGGCCGGGACCTAGTAATGAAAAACTGTTTTTT.